This T cell receptor beta chain was retrieved from a study of blood T cell repertoires in COVID-19. Study processing details: Cell counts per sample came from amplifying reference gene primers. The data were produced by immunoSEQ multiplex PCR, yet TCRdb's version contains in-frame clones alone and is incomplete. Clone size and the V and J calls come from that table; the DNA yielded D and trimming. The repertoire consists of about 240,000 clones, with roughly 85% occurring once and the leading ten covering 3.4%. Germline loops: CDR1 SGHAT, CDR2 FQNNGV. The CDR3 has 15 residues. The junction had 8 bases not matched to a gene; V was cut back by 5 bases and J by 9 bases.

Sample: peripheral blood. The rearrangement joins TRBV11-2 to TRBJ2-1, with 12 nucleotides matching TRBD2. This clonotype originated in a woman under 30 with acute or convalescent COVID-19. CDR3 region: CASSLAGGFLSEQFF. In nucleotides, the CDR3 is TGTGCCAGCAGCCTAGCGGGAGGGTTTTTGAGTGAGCAGTTCTTC.